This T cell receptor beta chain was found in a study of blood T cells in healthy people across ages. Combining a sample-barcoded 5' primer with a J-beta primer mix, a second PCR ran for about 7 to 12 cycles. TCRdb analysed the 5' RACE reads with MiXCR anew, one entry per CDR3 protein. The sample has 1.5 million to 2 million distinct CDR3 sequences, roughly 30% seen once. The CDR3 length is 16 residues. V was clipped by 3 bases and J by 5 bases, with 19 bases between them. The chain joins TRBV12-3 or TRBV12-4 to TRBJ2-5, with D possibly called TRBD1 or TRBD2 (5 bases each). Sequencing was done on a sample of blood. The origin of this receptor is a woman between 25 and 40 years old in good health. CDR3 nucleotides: TGTGCCAGCAGTTTGCTGTCGGGACGAGTGACGGAGACCCAGTACTTC. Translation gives CASSLLSGRVTETQYF.